Listed below are T cell receptor beta chains from one sample, sequenced in a study of OX40 agonist ivuxolimab in advanced cancers. Some clones are missing from TCRdb's copy, which holds only in-frame ones; the method was immunoSEQ multiplex PCR. This table has 35,000 to 50,000 clones, 80% to 90% appearing once. Sample: CD4+ or CD8+ T cells sorted from blood, taken in a trial of the OX40 agonist ivuxolimab. Receptor source: an adult with an advanced solid tumor such as melanoma, head and neck, liver or kidney cancer. CDR3s include the opening cysteine and the closing phenylalanine or tryptophan. The order of the fields is V gene, D gene, J gene, CDR3 protein. D genes are given only for firm matches.

v_gene: TRBV19; d_gene: .; j_gene: TRBJ2-5; CDR3aa: CASSIQGLTQETQYF
v_gene: TRBV28; d_gene: .; j_gene: TRBJ2-1; CDR3aa: CASSSYRATYNEQFF
v_gene: TRBV7-2; d_gene: .; j_gene: TRBJ2-5; CDR3aa: CASSFWTQETQYF
v_gene: TRBV11-2; d_gene: TRBD1; j_gene: TRBJ2-7; CDR3aa: CASSLSTGTGGVYEQYF
v_gene: TRBV2; d_gene: .; j_gene: TRBJ2-2; CDR3aa: CASSRLVKGELFF
v_gene: TRBV15; d_gene: .; j_gene: TRBJ2-2; CDR3aa: CATSIQGARELFF
v_gene: TRBV28; d_gene: .; j_gene: TRBJ1-1; CDR3aa: CASSRGGFRGNTEAFF
v_gene: TRBV5-4; d_gene: TRBD2; j_gene: TRBJ2-1; CDR3aa: CASSRTGLAGNNEQFF
v_gene: TRBV11-2; d_gene: TRBD1; j_gene: TRBJ2-5; CDR3aa: CASSLNPTGNIETQYF
v_gene: TRBV10-2; d_gene: TRBD1; j_gene: TRBJ1-1; CDR3aa: CASRQQGATTEAFF
v_gene: TRBV4-2; d_gene: .; j_gene: TRBJ2-1; CDR3aa: CASSQDGWTLSGEQFF
v_gene: TRBV5-4; d_gene: .; j_gene: TRBJ2-7; CDR3aa: CASSSWTLPEQYF
v_gene: TRBV28; d_gene: .; j_gene: TRBJ1-2; CDR3aa: CASSPPGAYGYTF
v_gene: TRBV30; d_gene: TRBD2; j_gene: TRBJ2-3; CDR3aa: CAWRSGSVTQYF
v_gene: TRBV30; d_gene: .; j_gene: TRBJ2-1; CDR3aa: CAWSVRGRGNEQFF
v_gene: TRBV18; d_gene: .; j_gene: TRBJ1-5; CDR3aa: CASSPNNQPQHF
v_gene: TRBV4-1; d_gene: .; j_gene: TRBJ2-3; CDR3aa: CASSQDLGGGAHTDTQYF
v_gene: TRBV27; d_gene: .; j_gene: TRBJ2-5; CDR3aa: CASSLTRQETQYF
v_gene: TRBV29-1; d_gene: TRBD1; j_gene: TRBJ1-6; CDR3aa: CSVRDRDESPLHF
v_gene: TRBV28; d_gene: .; j_gene: TRBJ2-7; CDR3aa: CASSLSPGNPPEQYF
v_gene: TRBV19; d_gene: .; j_gene: TRBJ2-2; CDR3aa: CASSIRDPGELFF
v_gene: TRBV15; d_gene: .; j_gene: TRBJ2-2; CDR3aa: CATSRDGTGELFF
v_gene: TRBV7-9; d_gene: .; j_gene: TRBJ2-7; CDR3aa: CASSFGPQGYEQYF
v_gene: TRBV9; d_gene: .; j_gene: TRBJ2-3; CDR3aa: CASNARGRTDTQYF
v_gene: TRBV2; d_gene: .; j_gene: TRBJ1-1; CDR3aa: CASREWDIMNTEAFF
v_gene: TRBV6-5; d_gene: .; j_gene: TRBJ1-2; CDR3aa: CASSYSLGYGYTF
v_gene: TRBV7-2; d_gene: .; j_gene: TRBJ2-5; CDR3aa: CASSLDWVRQETQYF
v_gene: TRBV7-9; d_gene: .; j_gene: TRBJ2-3; CDR3aa: CASSGRQGGVADTQYF
v_gene: TRBV28; d_gene: .; j_gene: TRBJ2-3; CDR3aa: CASSLAGMWVGPTDTQYF
v_gene: TRBV9; d_gene: TRBD2; j_gene: TRBJ2-1; CDR3aa: CASSVELASEQFF
v_gene: TRBV7-9; d_gene: .; j_gene: TRBJ1-5; CDR3aa: CASSLGQENQPQHF
v_gene: TRBV9; d_gene: .; j_gene: TRBJ2-7; CDR3aa: CASSVAPGPTYEQYF
v_gene: TRBV5-4; d_gene: TRBD1; j_gene: TRBJ2-7; CDR3aa: CASSLGGQPTYEQYF
v_gene: TRBV5-6; d_gene: .; j_gene: TRBJ2-1; CDR3aa: CASSLDPQYYNEQFF
v_gene: TRBV21-1; d_gene: .; j_gene: TRBJ1-1; CDR3aa: CASSMQLAQIRTEAFF
v_gene: TRBV10-1; d_gene: TRBD2; j_gene: TRBJ2-1; CDR3aa: CASSESGGHYNEQFF
v_gene: TRBV28; d_gene: .; j_gene: TRBJ1-6; CDR3aa: CASSLWTYNSPLHF
v_gene: TRBV6-1; d_gene: .; j_gene: TRBJ1-2; CDR3aa: CASSPLRTLGYGYTF
v_gene: TRBV7-2; d_gene: .; j_gene: TRBJ1-1; CDR3aa: CASSMTENTEAFF
v_gene: TRBV6-1; d_gene: .; j_gene: TRBJ2-7; CDR3aa: CASRSQVYEQYF
v_gene: TRBV6-5; d_gene: .; j_gene: TRBJ2-5; CDR3aa: CASSYAGQGWETQYF
v_gene: TRBV7-2; d_gene: .; j_gene: TRBJ2-7; CDR3aa: CASSLAGDPSMYF
v_gene: TRBV4-3; d_gene: .; j_gene: TRBJ2-5; CDR3aa: CASSQGYRASGETQYF
v_gene: TRBV6-1; d_gene: TRBD1; j_gene: TRBJ1-4; CDR3aa: CASSEAGGGGGKLFF
v_gene: TRBV7-3; d_gene: .; j_gene: TRBJ2-1; CDR3aa: CASSFIGGRGEQFF
v_gene: TRBV30; d_gene: .; j_gene: TRBJ1-2; CDR3aa: CAWSSGTVNYGYTF
v_gene: TRBV18; d_gene: .; j_gene: TRBJ2-7; CDR3aa: CASSPQPQDYEQYF
v_gene: TRBV19; d_gene: .; j_gene: TRBJ1-4; CDR3aa: CASSIGRGTNEKLFF
v_gene: TRBV30; d_gene: TRBD1; j_gene: TRBJ2-7; CDR3aa: CAWSTGVVSYEQYF
v_gene: TRBV29-1; d_gene: .; j_gene: TRBJ1-1; CDR3aa: CSVGRERNTEAFF
v_gene: TRBV5-1; d_gene: .; j_gene: TRBJ1-1; CDR3aa: CASSSRWTPTGTEAFF
v_gene: TRBV6-5; d_gene: TRBD1; j_gene: TRBJ1-1; CDR3aa: CASRTGQGRIRAFF
v_gene: TRBV11-2; d_gene: .; j_gene: TRBJ2-7; CDR3aa: CASSLGDQDYEQYF
v_gene: TRBV7-9; d_gene: .; j_gene: TRBJ1-5; CDR3aa: CASSLDNQPQHF